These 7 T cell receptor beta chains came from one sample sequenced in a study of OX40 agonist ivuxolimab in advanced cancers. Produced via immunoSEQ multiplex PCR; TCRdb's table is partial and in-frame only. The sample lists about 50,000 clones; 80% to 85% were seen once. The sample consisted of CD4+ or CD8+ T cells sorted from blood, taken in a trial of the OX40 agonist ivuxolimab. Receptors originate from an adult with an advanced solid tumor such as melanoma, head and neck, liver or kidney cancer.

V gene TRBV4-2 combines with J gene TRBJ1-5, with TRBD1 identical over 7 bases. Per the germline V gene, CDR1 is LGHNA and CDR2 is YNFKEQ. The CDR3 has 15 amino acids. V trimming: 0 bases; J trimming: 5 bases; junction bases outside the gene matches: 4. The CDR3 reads CASSQDGDRDQPQHF. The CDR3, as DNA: TGTGCCAGCAGCCAAGATGGAGACAGGGATCAGCCCCAGCATTTT.

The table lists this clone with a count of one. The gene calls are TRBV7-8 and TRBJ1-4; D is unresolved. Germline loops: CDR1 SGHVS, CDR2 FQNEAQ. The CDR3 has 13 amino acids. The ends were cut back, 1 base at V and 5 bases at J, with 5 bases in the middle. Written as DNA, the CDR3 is TGTGCCAGCAGCTTAGGGTCGAATGAAAAACTGTTTTTT. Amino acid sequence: CASSLGSNEKLFF.

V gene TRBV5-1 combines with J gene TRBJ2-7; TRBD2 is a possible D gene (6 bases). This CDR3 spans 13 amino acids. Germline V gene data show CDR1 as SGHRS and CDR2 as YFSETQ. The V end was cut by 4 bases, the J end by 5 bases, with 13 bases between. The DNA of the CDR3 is TGCGCCAGCAGCCTTCGGGGGTCCCACGAGCAGTACTTC. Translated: CASSLRGSHEQYF.

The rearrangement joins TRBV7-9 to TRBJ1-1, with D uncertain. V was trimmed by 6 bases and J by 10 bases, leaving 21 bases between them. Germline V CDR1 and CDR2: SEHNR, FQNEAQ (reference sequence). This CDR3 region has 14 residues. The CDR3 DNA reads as TGTGCCAGCAGGGACCTCGGCGGGCACCTTAGAGCTTTCTTT. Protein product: CASRDLGGHLRAFF. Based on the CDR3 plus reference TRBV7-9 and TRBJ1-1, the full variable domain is DTGVSQNPRHKITKRGQNVTFRCDPISEHNRLYWYRQTLGQGPEFLTYFQNEAQLEKSRLLSDRFSAERPKGSFSTLEIQRTEQGDSAMYLCASRDLGGHLRAFFGQGTRLTVV.

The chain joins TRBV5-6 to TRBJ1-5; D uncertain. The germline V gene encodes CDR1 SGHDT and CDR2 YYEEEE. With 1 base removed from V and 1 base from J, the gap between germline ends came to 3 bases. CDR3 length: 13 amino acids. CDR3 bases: TGTGCCAGCAGCTTGAAGAGCAATCAGCCCCAGCATTTT. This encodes CASSLKSNQPQHF.

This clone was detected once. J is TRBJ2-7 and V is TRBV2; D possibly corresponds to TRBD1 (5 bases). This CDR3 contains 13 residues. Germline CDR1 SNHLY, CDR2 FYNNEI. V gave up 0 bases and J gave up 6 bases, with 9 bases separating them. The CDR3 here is CASSEAPDTEQYF. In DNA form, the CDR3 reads TGTGCCAGCAGTGAAGCTCCGGACACCGAGCAGTACTTC.

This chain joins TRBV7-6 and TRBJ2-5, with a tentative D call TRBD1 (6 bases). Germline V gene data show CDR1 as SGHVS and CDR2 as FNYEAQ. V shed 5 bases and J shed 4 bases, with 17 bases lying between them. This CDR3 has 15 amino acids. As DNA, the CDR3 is TGTGCCAGCAGCGTGGCAGGGGAAATTTTAGAGACCCAGTACTTC. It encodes CASSVAGEILETQYF.